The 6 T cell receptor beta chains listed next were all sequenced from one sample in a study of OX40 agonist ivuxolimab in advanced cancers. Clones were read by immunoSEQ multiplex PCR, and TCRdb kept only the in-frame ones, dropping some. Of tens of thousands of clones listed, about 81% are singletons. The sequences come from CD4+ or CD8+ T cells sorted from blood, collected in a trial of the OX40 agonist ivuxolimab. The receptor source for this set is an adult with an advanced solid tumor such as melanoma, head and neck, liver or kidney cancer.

The DNA of the CDR3 is TGTGCCAGTAGTACACAGGGGTACGGCTACACCTTC. It codes for CASSTQGYGYTF. The chain joins TRBV19 to TRBJ1-2, with 7 bases lining up with TRBD1. Per the germline V gene, CDR1 is LNHDA and CDR2 is SQIVND (reference sequence). The CDR3 loop spans 12 amino acids. Trimming took 4 bases from V and 8 from J; bases not matched to a gene: 4.

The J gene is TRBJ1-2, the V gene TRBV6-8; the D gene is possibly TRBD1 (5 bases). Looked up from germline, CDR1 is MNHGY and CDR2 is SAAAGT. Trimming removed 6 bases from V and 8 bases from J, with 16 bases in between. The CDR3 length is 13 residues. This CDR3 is CASSSGARRGYTF. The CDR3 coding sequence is TGTGCCAGCAGCTCCGGGGCCCGGCGGGGCTACACCTTC.

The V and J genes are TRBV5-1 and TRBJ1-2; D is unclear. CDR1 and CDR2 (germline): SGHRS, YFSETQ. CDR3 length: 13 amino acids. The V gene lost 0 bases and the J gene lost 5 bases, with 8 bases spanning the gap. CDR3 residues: CASSLDSLYGYTF. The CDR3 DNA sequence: TGCGCCAGCAGCTTGGACAGCCTGTATGGCTACACCTTC.

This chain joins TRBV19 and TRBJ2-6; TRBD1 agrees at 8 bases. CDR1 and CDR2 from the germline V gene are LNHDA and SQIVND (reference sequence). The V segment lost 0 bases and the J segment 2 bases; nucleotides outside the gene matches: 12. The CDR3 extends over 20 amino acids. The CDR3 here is CASSIDLLGQGTTGANVLTF. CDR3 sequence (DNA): TGTGCCAGTAGTATAGATCTTCTTGGACAGGGAACAACTGGGGCCAACGTCCTGACTTTC.

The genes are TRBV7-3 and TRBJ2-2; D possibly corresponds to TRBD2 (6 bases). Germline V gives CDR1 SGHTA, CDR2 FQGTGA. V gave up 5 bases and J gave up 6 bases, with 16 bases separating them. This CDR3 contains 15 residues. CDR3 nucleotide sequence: TGTGCCAGCAGCCTGGAGGGGAGAGGGGCCGGGGAGCTGTTTTTT. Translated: CASSLEGRGAGELFF.

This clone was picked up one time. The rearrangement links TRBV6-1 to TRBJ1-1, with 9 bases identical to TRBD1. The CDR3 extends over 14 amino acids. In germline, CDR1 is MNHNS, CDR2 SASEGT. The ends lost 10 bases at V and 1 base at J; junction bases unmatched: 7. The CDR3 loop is CATGRQGGNTEAFF. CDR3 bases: TGTGCCACCGGACGACAGGGGGGGAACACTGAAGCTTTCTTT.